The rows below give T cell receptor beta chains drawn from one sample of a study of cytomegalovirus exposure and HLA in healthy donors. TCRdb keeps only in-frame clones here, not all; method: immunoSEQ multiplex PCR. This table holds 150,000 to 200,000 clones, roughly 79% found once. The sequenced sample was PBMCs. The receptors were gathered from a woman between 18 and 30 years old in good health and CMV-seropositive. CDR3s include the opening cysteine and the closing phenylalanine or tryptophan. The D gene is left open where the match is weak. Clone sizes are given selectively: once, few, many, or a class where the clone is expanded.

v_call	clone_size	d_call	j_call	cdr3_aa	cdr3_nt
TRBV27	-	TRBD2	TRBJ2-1	CASSLGLAGSYNEQFF	TGTGCCAGCAGTTTAGGACTAGCGGGGTCCTACAATGAGCAGTTCTTC
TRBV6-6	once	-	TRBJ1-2	CASSYAEFKDLGGYTF	TGTGCCAGCAGTTACGCAGAGTTCAAAGATCTAGGAGGCTACACCTTC
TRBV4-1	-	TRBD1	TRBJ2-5	CASSRPGQAHQETQYF	TGCGCCAGCAGCCGACCGGGACAGGCACACCAAGAGACCCAGTACTTC
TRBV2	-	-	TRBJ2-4	CASGNELVTKNIQYF	TGTGCCAGCGGCAACGAATTGGTAACCAAAAACATTCAGTACTTC
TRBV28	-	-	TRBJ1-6	CASLTGNNSPLHF	TGTGCCAGCTTAACAGGGAACAATTCACCCCTCCACTTT
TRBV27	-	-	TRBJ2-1	CASAPSGGNEQFF	TGTGCCAGCGCCCCATCCGGGGGAAATGAGCAGTTCTTC
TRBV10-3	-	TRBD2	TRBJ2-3	CAISDRTSGVVDTQYF	TGTGCCATCAGTGACCGGACTAGCGGGGTGGTGGATACGCAGTATTTT
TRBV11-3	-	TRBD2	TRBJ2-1	CASSRNGLAGIDEQFF	TGTGCCAGCAGCCGAAACGGACTAGCGGGGATTGATGAGCAGTTCTTC
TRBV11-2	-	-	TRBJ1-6	CASSLVPLGSRANSPLHF	TGTGCCAGCAGCTTAGTCCCCCTAGGTTCCAGGGCCAATTCACCCCTCCACTTT
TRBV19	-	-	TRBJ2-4	CATSGSGAKNIQYF	TGTGCCACTTCAGGGTCGGGTGCCAAAAACATTCAGTACTTC
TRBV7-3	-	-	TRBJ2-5	CASSPRVEETQYF	TGTGCCAGCAGCCCGAGGGTGGAAGAGACCCAGTACTTC
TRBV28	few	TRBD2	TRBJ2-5	CASSFPEGGQSARYF	TGTGCCAGCAGTTTTCCTGAGGGAGGGCAGTCTGCCCGGTACTTC
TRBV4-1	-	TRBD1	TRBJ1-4	CASSQDRGTGSTNEKLFF	TGCGCCAGCAGCCAAGATAGGGGGACAGGCTCAACTAATGAAAAACTGTTTTTT
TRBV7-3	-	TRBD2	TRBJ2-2	CASSSHSGGSGELFF	TGTGCCAGCAGCTCCCATAGCGGGGGTTCCGGGGAGCTGTTTTTT
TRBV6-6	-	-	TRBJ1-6	CASSYSWGDSPLHF	TGTGCCAGCAGTTACTCTTGGGGGGACTCACCCCTCCACTTT
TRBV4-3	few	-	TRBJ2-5	CASSQMVGAGLETQYF	TGCGCCAGCAGCCAAATGGTCGGGGCGGGGTTAGAGACCCAGTACTTC
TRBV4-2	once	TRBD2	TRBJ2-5	CASSQAGGAEETQYF	TGTGCCAGCAGCCAAGCCGGGGGGGCCGAAGAGACCCAGTACTTC
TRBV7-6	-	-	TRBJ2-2	CASEGPAHTGELFF	TGTGCCAGCGAGGGCCCGGCTCACACCGGGGAGCTGTTTTTT
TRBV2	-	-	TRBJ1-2	CASSEDRDYGYTF	TGTGCCAGCAGTGAAGACAGGGACTATGGCTACACCTTC
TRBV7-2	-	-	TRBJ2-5	CASSFSPSAGRETQYF	TGTGCCAGCAGCTTCTCCCCTAGCGCTGGTCGGGAGACCCAGTACTTC
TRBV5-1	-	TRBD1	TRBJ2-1	CASSPVTGLKYNEQFF	TGCGCCAGCAGCCCCGTGACAGGGCTAAAGTACAATGAGCAGTTCTTC
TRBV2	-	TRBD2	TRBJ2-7	CATLAALQEISYEQYF	TGTGCCACCCTAGCGGCTTTACAGGAGATCTCCTACGAGCAGTACTTC
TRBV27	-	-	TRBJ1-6	CASKHEGVSPLHF	TGTGCCAGCAAACATGAGGGCGTTTCACCCCTCCACTTT